Here is one TCR beta chain with its context. This sample stems from a study of blood T cell repertoires in COVID-19. Using immunoSEQ multiplex PCR, the repertoire was profiled, and TCRdb retains in-frame clones only, with some absent. The sample gives roughly 330,000 clones, approximately 85% of which show up once; about 1.6% is in the top ten. Trimming left V 0 bases short and J 2 bases short, with 18 bases between. CDR1 and CDR2 (germline): SGHRS, YFSETQ. This CDR3 has 18 residues. The genes are TRBV5-1 and TRBJ2-1, with D possibly TRBD2 on 6 matching bases. The sequence was collected from a woman aged 45-65 years with acute or convalescent COVID-19. The sequenced sample consisted of peripheral blood. The CDR3 nucleotides are TGCGCCAGCAGCTTGGAAGGTAGATTGGGGGGAGCCTACAATGAGCAGTTCTTC. Its protein is CASSLEGRLGGAYNEQFF. The full variable domain, in which reference TRBV5-1 and TRBJ2-1 provide the parts outside the CDR3, is KAGVTQTPRYLIKTRGQQVTLSCSPISGHRSVSWYQQTPGQGLQFLFEYFSETQRNKGNFPGRFSGRQFSNSRSEMNVSTLELGDSALYLCASSLEGRLGGAYNEQFFGPGTRLTVL.